The source of this T cell receptor beta chain is a study of blood T cell repertoires in COVID-19. Looking at the study overall: The cDNA or gDNA used as material had been derived from T cells, B-cell-depleted T cells, or PBMCs.

Produced via immunoSEQ multiplex PCR; TCRdb's table is partial and in-frame only. The data show over 120,000 clones, roughly 82% seen once. This clone was seen a handful of times. The receptor was isolated from a man aged 55-75 years with active or convalescent COVID-19. Sequenced input: peripheral blood.

CDR3: CASSLSSGTGGYTF. In DNA, the CDR3 is TGTGCCAGCAGCTTATCTTCAGGAACGGGGGGCTACACCTTC. The rearrangement joins TRBV7-9 to TRBJ1-2; no clear D. The CDR3 sequence is 14 residues long. With 2 bases removed from V and 8 bases from J, the gap between germline ends came to 15 bases. Per the germline V gene, CDR1 is SEHNR and CDR2 is FQNEAQ (reference sequence).